This entry describes one T cell receptor beta chain. The target antigen is unknown. After re-calling the 5' RACE reads, TCRdb lists one entry per CDR3 protein, DNA absent. The repertoire table contains just over 300,000 distinct CDR3 sequences. These data belong to a study of monozygotic twins with inflammatory bowel disease. Broader study findings: Patients with IBD had less TCRbeta diversity (inverse Simpson) than their healthy co-twins.

The CDR3 is 16 residues long. CDR1 and CDR2 from the germline V gene are MNHEY and SVGAGI. A roughly 2.5 ml blood sample was drawn per donor. Whole blood without T cell sorting served as the source of isolated total RNA. The sample was blood. The receptor was derived from a human donor with ulcerative colitis or Crohn's disease, or a healthy co-twin of an affected twin (not recorded which). This chain uses TRBV6-5 with TRBJ2-7; no DNA is available, so the TRBD1 call from TCRdb remains unchecked. The CDR3 is CASSYSILGGGYEQYF.